What follows is one T cell receptor beta chain and its context. The antigen is undetermined. In nominal health when sampled, donors likely had unrecorded immune exposures nonetheless. V lost 1 base and J 2 bases, leaving 11 bases between the germline ends. This CDR3 is built from 16 residues. CDR1 and CDR2 (germline): LNHDA, SQIVND (reference sequence). Primers included in the PCR were 60 Vbeta and 13 Jbeta primers. The protocol was immunoSEQ multiplex PCR, while the TCRdb copy is restricted to in-frame clones and leaves out a portion. Of some 150,000 clones listed, approximately 84% were seen once; the top ten hold 2% to 2.5%. This entry comes from a study of cytomegalovirus exposure and HLA in healthy donors. General study results and limits: An observed cluster of highly shared sequence variants was recorded as a likely sequencing artifact. TCR beta chains associated with HLA were, in a later analysis, more clonally expanded than equally common others.

V and J are TRBV19 and TRBJ2-2, with D possibly being TRBD1 (7 bases). Sequencing input: PBMCs. The clonotype comes from a woman aged 18-30 years in good health and CMV-seronegative. CDR3: CASSIAGGGNTGELFF. The CDR3 nucleotides are TGTGCCAGTAGTATAGCAGGGGGAGGCAACACCGGGGAGCTGTTTTTT.